The rows below give T cell receptor beta chains drawn from one sample of a study of control samples from healthy donors and cancer patients. Using immunoSEQ multiplex PCR, the repertoire was profiled, and TCRdb retains in-frame clones only, with some absent. In the table there are under 200,000 clones, almost 90% of which are singletons. The sequenced material came from blood. Source of these receptors: a woman aged 30 to 39 in good health. Each CDR3 is given without its conserved first and last residue.

v_gene,j_gene,CDR3aa
TRBV5-5,TRBJ2-3,ASSLGLAGGDTQY
TRBV2,TRBJ2-6,ASSPRGRGAGANVLT
TRBV12-3/TRBV12-4,TRBJ1-1,ASSLMNTEAF
TRBV5-5,TRBJ2-7,ASSRSGSYEQY
TRBV10-1,TRBJ2-3,ASSEFLLAGGRTDTQY
TRBV20-1,TRBJ1-5,SASTNDPWRGGPQH
TRBV27,TRBJ1-5,ASSRRTGGGSNQPQH
TRBV2,TRBJ1-4,ASSEARGRAEKLF
TRBV28,TRBJ2-4,ASSLGVAKNIQY
TRBV3-1/TRBV3-2,TRBJ1-3,ASSTLPFSGEGSGNTIY
TRBV7-9,TRBJ2-1,ASSLLAHEQF
TRBV9,TRBJ1-2,ASRDRGTYGYT
TRBV29-1,TRBJ1-2,SVPQQGGYT
TRBV7-2,TRBJ2-7,ASSLAGGTHTYEQY
TRBV28,TRBJ2-7,ASSSPGQSYEQY
TRBV10-1,TRBJ1-3,ASSATYRDSSGNTIY
TRBV24-1,TRBJ1-4,ATSPGTHSSEKLF
TRBV28,TRBJ1-3,ASRLPPGQGGNTIY
TRBV5-5,TRBJ1-3,ASSLSGEGNTIY
TRBV28,TRBJ1-1,ASNPGLPTRGTEAF
TRBV5-5,TRBJ2-3,ASRQGTSGFTDTQY
TRBV9,TRBJ1-3,ASSHPVSGNTIY
TRBV11-1,TRBJ2-1,ASSFGANEQF
TRBV3-1/TRBV3-2,TRBJ2-3,ASSQARGRTDTQY
TRBV4-2,TRBJ2-1,ASSRYQTSGGNNEQF
TRBV30,TRBJ1-5,AWSIRIDQPQH
TRBV2,TRBJ1-5,ASNPFKGGLNQPQH
TRBV19,TRBJ2-2,ASRGTPTGELF
TRBV9,TRBJ1-5,ASSVESNQPQH
TRBV3-1/TRBV3-2,TRBJ2-2,ASSQGRVNTGELF
TRBV24-1,TRBJ2-3,ATSDFLAGDLDTQY
TRBV11-3,TRBJ2-3,ASSLGTSGISDTQY
TRBV29-1,TRBJ2-7,SVPGQGAYEQY
TRBV18,TRBJ1-5,ASSPPGDQPQH
TRBV24-1,TRBJ2-2,ATSLAGGTGELF
TRBV28,TRBJ1-2,ASSLTGARGYT
TRBV29-1,TRBJ1-2,SVRTPDYGYT
TRBV28,TRBJ1-2,ASSSPPHYGYT
TRBV5-1,TRBJ1-1,ASSLVPTGQGGENTEAF
TRBV30,TRBJ1-2,AWAPTHYGYT
TRBV12-3/TRBV12-4,TRBJ2-3,ASSPSTDTQY
TRBV24-1,TRBJ2-7,ATSDFKGYEQY
TRBV5-8,TRBJ2-3,ASSLGQGGTDTQY
TRBV27,TRBJ2-3,ASSWGLVTDTQY
TRBV19,TRBJ2-1,ASSDRIHNEQF
TRBV9,TRBJ2-1,ASSVGRADYNEQF
TRBV27,TRBJ2-7,ASKEGVLEQY
TRBV5-4,TRBJ2-1,ASSLNSGRRGPSPYNEQF
TRBV15,TRBJ2-1,ATSREGRGTYNEQF
TRBV5-1,TRBJ1-2,ASSLGTGRGYGYT
TRBV5-4,TRBJ1-6,ASSLGTENSPLH
TRBV3-1/TRBV3-2,TRBJ1-2,ASSDRGSGYT
TRBV19,TRBJ2-7,ASSIGSGGFYEQY
TRBV2,TRBJ1-1,AATLQGTTEAF
TRBV30,TRBJ1-5,AWSVQGDQPQH
TRBV13,TRBJ2-2,ASSLVPTTGQGGTGELF
TRBV21-1,TRBJ2-7,ASSKEAAHSYEQY
TRBV30,TRBJ2-2,AWTSRRGSTGELF
TRBV7-2,TRBJ1-1,ASSSGPGGTEAF
TRBV7-7,TRBJ2-5,ASSLSGGAQETQY